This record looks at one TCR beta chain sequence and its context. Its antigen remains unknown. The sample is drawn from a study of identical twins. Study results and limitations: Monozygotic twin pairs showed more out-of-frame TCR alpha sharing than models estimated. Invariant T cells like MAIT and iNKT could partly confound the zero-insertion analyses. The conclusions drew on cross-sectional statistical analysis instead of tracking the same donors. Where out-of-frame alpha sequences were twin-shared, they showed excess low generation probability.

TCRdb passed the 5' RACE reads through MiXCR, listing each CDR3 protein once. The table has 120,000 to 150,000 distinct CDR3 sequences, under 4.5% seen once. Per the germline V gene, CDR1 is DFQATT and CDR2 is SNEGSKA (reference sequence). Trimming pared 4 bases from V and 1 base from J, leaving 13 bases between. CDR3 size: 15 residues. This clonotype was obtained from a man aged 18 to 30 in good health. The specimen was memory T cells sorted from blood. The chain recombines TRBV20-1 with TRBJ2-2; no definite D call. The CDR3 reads CSAIGPTRNTGELFF. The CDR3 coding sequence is TGCAGTGCTATCGGTCCGACCCGGAACACCGGGGAGCTGTTTTTT.